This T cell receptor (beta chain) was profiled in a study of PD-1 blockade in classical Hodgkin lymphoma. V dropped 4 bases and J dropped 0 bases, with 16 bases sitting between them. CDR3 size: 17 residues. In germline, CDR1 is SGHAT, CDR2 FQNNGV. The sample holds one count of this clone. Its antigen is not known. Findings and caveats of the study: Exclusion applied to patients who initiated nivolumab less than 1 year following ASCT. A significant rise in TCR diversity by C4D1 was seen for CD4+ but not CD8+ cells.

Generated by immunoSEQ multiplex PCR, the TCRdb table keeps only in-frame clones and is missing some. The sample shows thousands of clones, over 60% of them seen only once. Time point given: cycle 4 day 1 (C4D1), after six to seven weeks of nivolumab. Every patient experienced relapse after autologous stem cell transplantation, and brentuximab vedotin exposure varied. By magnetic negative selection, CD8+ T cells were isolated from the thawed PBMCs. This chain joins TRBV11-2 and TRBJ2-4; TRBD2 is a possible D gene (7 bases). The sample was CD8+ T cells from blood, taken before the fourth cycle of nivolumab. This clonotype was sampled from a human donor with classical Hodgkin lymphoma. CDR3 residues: CASSSSEGGRAKNIQYF. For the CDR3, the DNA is TGTGCCAGCAGCTCGTCGGAGGGGGGGAGAGCCAAAAACATTCAGTACTTC. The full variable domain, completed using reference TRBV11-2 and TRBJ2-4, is EAGVAQSPRYKIIEKRQSVAFWCNPISGHATLYWYQQILGQGPKLLIQFQNNGVVDDSQLPKDRFSAERLKGVDSTLKIQPAKLEDSAVYLCASSSSEGGRAKNIQYFGAGTRLSVL.